Below are 2 T cell receptor beta chains sequenced from a single sample in a study of somatic mutations in cytotoxic T cells in rheumatoid arthritis (dated by TCRdb to 2017 to 2019). The library was produced with the immunoSEQ multiplex PCR assay. The table comes from immuneACCESS by way of TCRdb, which keeps in-frame sequences with V and J called. Part of the clones is missing from these tables; in studies checked, under half for an unresolved V gene and the rest for unknown reasons. This sample gives 12,000 or so clones in total; more than 65% of them show up just once. Around 40% of the sample rests with the top ten. The sample was CD8+ T cells sorted from blood. These receptors originate from a man aged 55 to 70 in good health.

The chain combines TRBV4-3 with TRBJ2-7; 11 bases are a match to TRBD2. With 0 bases clipped from V and 4 bases from J, the junction kept 8 bases outside the gene matches. The CDR3 runs to 17 residues. CDR1 is LGHNA and CDR2 is YSLEER in the germline V gene. The CDR3 DNA sequence: TGCGCCAGCAGCCAAGACCGGTCACTAGCGGGAGTGTACGAGCAGTACTTC. Translated: CASSQDRSLAGVYEQYF.

The chain is built from TRBV6-6 and TRBJ2-2; a possible D gene is TRBD2 (5 bases). Germline V gene data show CDR1 as MNHNY and CDR2 as SVGAGI (reference sequence). The germline V and J ends were trimmed by 7 bases and 0 bases, with 9 bases remaining between them. The CDR3 extends over 14 amino acids. The CDR3: CASTERTNTGELFF. The CDR3 coding sequence is TGTGCCAGCACCGAGCGGACGAACACCGGGGAGCTGTTTTTT.